One sample yielded the 13 T cell receptor beta chains listed below, sequenced in a study of T-cell memory formation after mild COVID-19. From the 5' RACE reads, TCRdb called clonotypes with MiXCR, one entry per CDR3 protein. The data hold under 300,000 distinct CDR3 sequences, with over 7% observed a single time. The source material was PBMCs or a T cell subset sorted from them (not recorded which). These receptors were taken from a man between 18 and 29 years old who had mild COVID-19 (a few samples of this study predate the infection). Cell type and time point are not known.

The chain is built from TRBV28 and TRBJ1-5; no clear D. V gave up 4 bases and J gave up 4 bases, with 14 bases separating them. The CDR3 has 15 residues. The germline V gene encodes CDR1 MDHEN and CDR2 SYDVKM. DNA of the CDR3: TGTGCCAGCAGTTCGGGATTTGTGGGGAATCAGCCCCAGCATTTT. Encoded protein: CASSSGFVGNQPQHF.

The rearrangement links TRBV6-1 to TRBJ1-2, with a possible D match to TRBD1 (6 bases). With 2 bases removed from V and 3 bases from J, the gap between germline ends came to 10 bases. CDR1 and CDR2 from the germline V gene are MNHNS and SASEGT. The CDR3 has 14 amino acids. For the CDR3, the DNA is TGTGCCAGCAGTGAAAGCGGGACATACTATGGCTACACCTTC. Translated, it gives CASSESGTYYGYTF.

The chain is built from TRBV5-1 and TRBJ1-1; D gene uncertain. This CDR3 spans 13 amino acids. Deletions cut 6 bases from V and 3 bases from J, with 12 bases between. From germline, CDR1 is SGHRS and CDR2 YFSETQ. CDR3 in amino acids: CASTPRPHTEAFF. CDR3 DNA: TGCGCCAGCACCCCTCGTCCACACACTGAAGCTTTCTTT.

This clonotype has just a few counts. The chain has TRBV27 and TRBJ1-2; no reliable D call. In germline, CDR1 is MNHEY, CDR2 SMNVEV (reference sequence). Trimming removed 5 bases from V and 6 bases from J, with 22 bases in between. This CDR3 comprises 16 residues. The CDR3 DNA follows: TGTGCCAGCAGTAATCCGTATGCGGGGAAAAGTGATGGCTACACCTTC. Translated, it gives CASSNPYAGKSDGYTF.

The V and J genes are TRBV30 and TRBJ2-1; D tentatively fits TRBD1 or TRBD2 (6 bases each). CDR1 is GTSNPN and CDR2 is SVGIG in the germline V gene (reference sequence). This CDR3 region has 16 residues. Trimming left V 5 bases short and J 5 bases short, with 22 bases between. The DNA of the CDR3 is TGTGCCTGGCGACCCCAGTGGAGGGGGGACCACAATGAGCAGTTCTTC. It encodes CAWRPQWRGDHNEQFF.

A few counts support this clonotype. The CDR3: CAISGDGINNSPLHF. The CDR3 DNA follows: TGTGCCATCAGTGGGGACGGAATCAATAATTCACCCCTCCACTTT. The chain recombines TRBV10-3 with TRBJ1-6; possibly TRBD1 for D (5 bases). Germline loops: CDR1 ENHRY, CDR2 SYGVKD. The CDR3 sequence is 15 residues long. Trimming removed 4 bases at V and 5 bases at J, with 12 bases between.

This clonotype has a count of ten or more. V usage is TRBV7-2 and J usage is TRBJ2-3, with no clear D. Germline lookup yields CDR1 SGHTA and CDR2 FQGNSA. The CDR3 is made up of 11 amino acids. The germline V and J ends were trimmed by 5 bases and 4 bases, with 4 bases remaining between them. For the CDR3, the DNA is TGTGCCAGCAGCGGGGCAGATACGCAGTATTTT. As protein: CASSGADTQYF.

This clonotype was counted ten times or more. The chain recombines TRBV18 with TRBJ1-3; TRBD1 is a possible D gene (6 bases). CDR1 KGHSH and CDR2 LQKENI come from the germline V gene. The CDR3 sequence is 15 residues long. V was clipped by 3 bases and J by 0 bases, with 9 bases between them. CDR3: CASSPEQGSGNTIYF. CDR3 coding DNA: TGTGCCAGCTCACCTGAACAGGGCTCTGGAAACACCATATATTTT. The variable domain in full, with the rest retrieved from reference TRBV18 and TRBJ1-3, is NAGVMQNPRHLVRRRGQEARLRCSPMKGHSHVYWYRQLPEEGLKFMVYLQKENIIDESGMPKERFSAEFPKEGPSILRIQQVVRGDSAAYFCASSPEQGSGNTIYFGEGSWLTVV.

V is TRBV3-1 and J is TRBJ2-1, with 10 bases that match TRBD2. The germline V gene has CDR1 LGHDT and CDR2 YNNKEL (reference sequence). The CDR3 runs to 17 residues. J was trimmed by 6 bases and V by 7 bases; bases with no gene match: 15. The CDR3 coding sequence is TGTGCCAGCACCCCGGCCACAAGCGGGGGGGCCTCCAATGAGCAGTTCTTC. Protein product: CASTPATSGGASNEQFF.

At least ten counts were recorded for this clonotype. This chain connects TRBV18 to TRBJ1-1; possibly TRBD1 for D (6 bases). Trimming left V 2 bases short and J 1 base short, with 8 bases between. CDR3 length: 14 residues. CDR1 is KGHSH, CDR2 LQKENI, per germline. This CDR3 is CASSPSTGNTEAFF. CDR3 bases: TGTGCCAGCTCACCATCGACAGGGAACACTGAAGCTTTCTTT.

A few counts support this clonotype. This chain links TRBV20-1 with TRBJ2-4, with D unclear. The V and J ends lost 3 bases and 0 bases respectively, with 12 bases between them. The CDR3 loop spans 15 amino acids. Germline V gene lookup returns CDR1 DFQATT and CDR2 SNEGSKA (reference sequence). CDR3 in DNA: TGCAGTGCTAGCGTTCGACCCTTAGCCAAAAACATTCAGTACTTC. Translation gives CSASVRPLAKNIQYF.

A note on this clonotype: Germline is not matched at one junction end, which may reflect a read error. V gene TRBV7-2 combines with J gene TRBJ2-1, with 9 bases fitting TRBD2. Germline assignment: CDR1 SGHTA and CDR2 FQGNSA. The CDR3 totals 16 residues. The CDR3 here is CASSLAGTSTHNEQFF. The CDR3 nucleotides are TGTGCCAGCAGCCTAGCTGGGACTAGCACCCACAATGAGCAGTTCTTC.

J is TRBJ2-1 and V is TRBV20-1; D tentatively fits TRBD1 or TRBD2 (5 bases each). Looked up from germline, CDR1 is DFQATT and CDR2 is SNEGSKA (reference sequence). This CDR3 region has 15 residues. V gave up 6 bases and J gave up 2 bases, with 17 bases separating them. The CDR3 DNA reads as TGCAGTGCCCATGACCGGGACCGGCCCTACAATGAGCAGTTCTTC. Translated, it gives CSAHDRDRPYNEQFF.